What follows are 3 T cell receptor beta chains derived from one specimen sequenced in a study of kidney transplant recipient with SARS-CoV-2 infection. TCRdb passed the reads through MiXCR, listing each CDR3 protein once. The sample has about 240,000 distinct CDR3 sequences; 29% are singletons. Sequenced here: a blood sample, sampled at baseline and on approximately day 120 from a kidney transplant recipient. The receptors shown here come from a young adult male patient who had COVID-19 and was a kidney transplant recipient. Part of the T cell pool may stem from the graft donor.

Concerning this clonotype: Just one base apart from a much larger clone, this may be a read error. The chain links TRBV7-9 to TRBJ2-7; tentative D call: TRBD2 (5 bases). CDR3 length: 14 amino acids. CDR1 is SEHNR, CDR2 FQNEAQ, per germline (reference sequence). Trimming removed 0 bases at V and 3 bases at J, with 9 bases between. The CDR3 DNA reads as TGTGCCAGCAGCTTAGCAGACGGGGTCTACGAGCAGTACTTC. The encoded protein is CASSLADGVYEQYF.

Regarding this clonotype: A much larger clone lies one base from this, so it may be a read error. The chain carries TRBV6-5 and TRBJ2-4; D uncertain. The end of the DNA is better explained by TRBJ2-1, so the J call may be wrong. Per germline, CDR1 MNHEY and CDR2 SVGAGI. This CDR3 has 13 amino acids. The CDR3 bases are TGTGCCGGCAGTTACGGCAGGCGGAATGAGCAGTTCTTC. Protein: CAGSYGRRNEQFF.

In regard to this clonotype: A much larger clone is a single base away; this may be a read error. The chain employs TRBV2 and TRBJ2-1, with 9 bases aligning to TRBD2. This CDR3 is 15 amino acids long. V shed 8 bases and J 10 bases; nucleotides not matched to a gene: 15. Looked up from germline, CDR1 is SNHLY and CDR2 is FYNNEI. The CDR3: CASGAIAGDSKEQFF. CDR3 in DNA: TGTGCCAGCGGTGCCATAGCGGGAGACAGCAAAGAGCAGTTCTTC.